Following are 27 T cell receptor beta chains from one sample sequenced in a study of neurological immune-mediated disorders. TCRdb re-called the 5' RACE reads with MiXCR, one entry per CDR3 protein. The repertoire holds 14,000 or so distinct CDR3 sequences, with about 7% as singletons. The sequenced sample consisted of CD8+ T cells from blood. Receptors were obtained from a woman in her thirties or forties in good health.

This clonotype was seen repeatedly, ten times or more. CDR3 sequence: CASSLWAGGETQYF. CDR3 nucleotide sequence: TGTGCCAGCAGCTTATGGGCAGGAGGAGAGACCCAGTACTTC. The chain links TRBV7-2 to TRBJ2-5; the D gene is possibly TRBD2 (5 bases). CDR1 is SGHTA, CDR2 FQGNSA, per germline. The CDR3 runs to 14 residues. Trimming stripped 2 bases from V and 4 bases from J, with 11 bases between. Looking up the rest from reference TRBV7-2 and TRBJ2-5 gives the full variable domain: GAGVSQSPSNKVTEKGKDVELRCDPISGHTALYWYRQSLGQGLEFLIYFQGNSAPDKSGLPSDRFSAERTGGSVSTLTIQRTQQEDSAVYLCASSLWAGGETQYFGPGTRLLVL.

This clonotype was detected many times. V and J are TRBV6-5 and TRBJ2-1; 11 nucleotides match TRBD1. V lost 0 bases to trimming and J lost 6 bases; unmatched junction nucleotides: 1. Germline V gene sequence: CDR1 MNHEY, CDR2 SVGAGI. CDR3 length: 15 residues. The CDR3 here is CASSYSGTGGNEQFF. The CDR3 DNA sequence: TGTGCCAGCAGTTACTCCGGGACAGGGGGCAATGAGCAGTTCTTC.

There are many counts of this clonotype. The V call is TRBV28, the J call TRBJ2-1; 7 bases fit TRBD2. The CDR3 totals 19 residues. CDR1 is MDHEN, CDR2 SYDVKM, per germline. V dropped 2 bases and J dropped 3; count of bases not matched to a gene: 16. CDR3 nucleotide sequence: TGTGCCAGCAGTTTAAGTAACCACCTAGGAGCGGGAATCTACAATGAGCAGTTCTTC. The encoded protein is CASSLSNHLGAGIYNEQFF.

There are many counts of this clonotype. The chain uses TRBV29-1 and TRBJ1-1; D remains ambiguous. Per the germline V gene, CDR1 is SQVTM and CDR2 is ANQGSEA. Trimming cost V 4 bases and J 3 bases, with 18 bases left between them. There are 15 residues in the CDR3. The CDR3 loop reads CSVALGRQTHTEAFF. CDR3 DNA sequence: TGCAGCGTTGCGTTAGGCAGACAAACCCACACTGAAGCTTTCTTT.

This clonotype was detected ten times or more. The chain combines TRBV4-1 with TRBJ2-7; tentative D call: TRBD2 (6 bases). Germline loops: CDR1 MGHRA, CDR2 YSYEKL. CDR3 length equals 13 residues. V was shortened by 6 bases and J by 5 bases, with 14 bases between the two germline ends. The DNA for the CDR3 is TGCGCCAGCAGTCCGGGACTCCGGGACGAGCAGTACTTC. Amino acids: CASSPGLRDEQYF.

This clonotype came up many times. The chain is built from TRBV21-1 and TRBJ2-1; the D call of TRBD1 is as the table states it, not checked on the DNA. TRBV21-1 is flagged as a pseudogene. The CDR3 length is 15 residues. In DNA form, the CDR3 reads TGTGCCAGCAGCACGCGGGACAGGGTAATCGATGAGCAGTTCTTC. As protein: CASSTRDRVIDEQFF.

This clonotype was recorded many times. The rearrangement uses TRBV29-1 and TRBJ2-2; D unresolved. Per the germline V gene, CDR1 is SQVTM and CDR2 is ANQGSEA. The CDR3 is made up of 12 amino acids. The V gene lost 4 bases and the J gene lost 7 bases, with 10 bases spanning the gap. In DNA, the CDR3 is TGCAGCGTTGGGATGGGCGGCGGGGAGCTGTTTTTT. Translated: CSVGMGGGELFF.

The rearrangement links TRBV6-6 to TRBJ2-7; D unclear. Trimming removed 2 bases at V and 2 bases at J, with 4 bases between. The CDR3 runs to 12 residues. From germline, CDR1 is MNHNY and CDR2 SVGAGI (reference sequence). The CDR3 sequence is CASSYTPYEQYF. CDR3 bases: TGTGCCAGCAGTTACACACCCTACGAGCAGTACTTC.

The table lists this clonotype with many counts. The J gene is TRBJ2-7, the V gene TRBV7-9, with 9 bases fitting TRBD1. Unmatched junction bases numbered 9, after V lost 4 bases and J lost 5 bases. This CDR3 is built from 15 residues. In germline, CDR1 is SEHNR, CDR2 FQNEAQ (reference sequence). CDR3 DNA sequence: TGTGCCAGCAGCTGGGACAGGGAAATTCGGAACGAGCAGTACTTC. It translates to CASSWDREIRNEQYF.

This clonotype has at least ten counts. V usage is TRBV3-1 and J usage is TRBJ2-5; 11 positions match TRBD2. Trimming removed 0 bases from V and 5 bases from J; junction bases left unmatched: 5. The CDR3 contains 16 residues. The V gene's germline CDR1 is LGHDT and CDR2 YNNKEL (reference sequence). This chain's CDR3 is CASSQDFLAGGETQYF. As DNA, the CDR3 is TGTGCCAGCAGCCAAGATTTCCTAGCGGGAGGTGAGACCCAGTACTTC.

This clonotype was recorded many times. J is TRBJ1-2 and V is TRBV29-1; D is uncertain. Per germline, CDR1 SQVTM and CDR2 ANQGSEA. The CDR3 spans 15 residues. Trimming removed 8 bases at V and 0 bases at J, with 19 bases between. This CDR3 reads CSPFRADQANYGYTF. CDR3 DNA sequence: TGCAGCCCTTTTCGCGCGGACCAAGCTAACTATGGCTACACCTTC.

This chain uses TRBV15 with TRBJ2-2; 10 nucleotides align to TRBD2. Germline values: CDR1 LNHNV, CDR2 YYDKDF (reference sequence). CDR3 length: 19 amino acids. V was clipped by 3 bases and J by 3 bases; unmatched bases: 13. The CDR3 region is CATSSGSGRDRADTGELFF. CDR3 DNA sequence: TGTGCCACCAGCAGCGGAAGCGGGAGGGACAGAGCAGACACCGGGGAGCTGTTTTTT.

The table lists this clonotype with many counts. V gene TRBV19 combines with J gene TRBJ1-1; no clear D. Trimming shortened V by 3 bases and J by 6 bases, and 11 bases separated the two germline ends. Germline loops: CDR1 LNHDA, CDR2 SQIVND (reference sequence). The length of the CDR3 is 13 residues. The CDR3 region has the DNA TGTGCCAGTAGTATGGGTAGACACTCTGAAGCTTTCTTT. It specifies CASSMGRHSEAFF. Supplemented by reference TRBV19 and TRBJ1-1, the full variable domain reads DGGITQSPKYLFRKEGQNVTLSCEQNLNHDAMYWYRQDPGQGLRLIYYSQIVNDFQKGDIAEGYSVSREKKESFPLTVTSAQKNPTAFYLCASSMGRHSEAFFGQGTRLTVV.

The table lists this clonotype with many counts. The chain joins TRBV7-9 to TRBJ1-1; weak D call: TRBD1 (5 bases). Germline lookup yields CDR1 SEHNR and CDR2 FQNEAQ (reference sequence). With 5 bases removed from V and 4 bases from J, the gap between germline ends came to 17 bases. The CDR3 totals 15 residues. CDR3 amino acids: CASSQAPPGTTEAFF. The CDR3 nucleotides are TGTGCCAGCAGCCAAGCCCCCCCGGGGACCACTGAAGCTTTCTTT.

In its sample, this clonotype was seen many times. V and J are TRBV27 and TRBJ2-1; tentatively, D is TRBD1 (5 bases). The CDR3 has 13 residues. Germline V CDR1 and CDR2: MNHEY, SMNVEV (reference sequence). Trimming shortened V by 3 bases and J by 4 bases, and 7 bases separated the two germline ends. CDR3: CASSFQGYNEQFF. CDR3 DNA sequence: TGTGCCAGCAGTTTCCAGGGTTACAATGAGCAGTTCTTC.

This clonotype was recorded many times. The genes are TRBV20-1 and TRBJ2-7, with 7 bases that match TRBD1. V lost 1 base to trimming and J lost 0 bases; unmatched junction nucleotides: 6. The CDR3 length is 15 residues. Germline CDR1 reads DFQATT; CDR2 reads SNEGSKA (reference sequence). CDR3 in amino acids: CSARVSTGVSYEQYF. CDR3 in DNA: TGCAGTGCTAGAGTCAGCACAGGGGTCTCCTACGAGCAGTACTTC.

This clonotype was seen at least ten times. This sequence joins TRBV6-2 or TRBV6-3 and TRBJ2-5; 10 bases map to TRBD2. The CDR3 covers 14 residues. Germline V gene sequence: CDR1 MNHEY, CDR2 SVGEGT. J gave up 5 bases and V 5 bases, and 5 bases lay outside the gene matches. The CDR3 protein is CASSASGSRETQYF. The CDR3 coding sequence is TGTGCCAGCAGTGCTAGCGGGAGTCGGGAGACCCAGTACTTC.

This clonotype was seen many times. The chain couples TRBV20-1 to TRBJ1-2; D is unclear. Germline CDR1 is DFQATT and CDR2 is SNEGSKA (reference sequence). The germline V and J ends were trimmed by 1 base and 4 bases, with 10 bases remaining between them. The CDR3 covers 13 residues. CDR3 in DNA: TGCAGTGCTAGAGTAGACGGAACCTATGGCTACACCTTC. Its translation: CSARVDGTYGYTF.

This clonotype counts as medium-sized. This rearrangement joins TRBV14 to TRBJ2-7, with D maybe TRBD2 (6 bases). The V end was cut by 3 bases, the J end by 5 bases, with 8 bases between. Per germline, CDR1 SGHDN and CDR2 FVKESK. The CDR3 has 12 residues. CDR3 sequence reads: CASSHPGDEQYF. DNA for the CDR3: TGTGCCAGCAGCCACCCGGGGGACGAGCAGTACTTC.

This clonotype has a count of ten or more. This chain uses TRBV4-1 with TRBJ1-2; D is ambiguous. The CDR3 is made up of 16 amino acids. Between the trimmed V and J ends, which lost 1 base and 4 bases, there was a span of 16 bases. Looked up from germline, CDR1 is MGHRA and CDR2 is YSYEKL. The CDR3 loop is CASSQGDKPAGYGYTF. The CDR3, as DNA: TGCGCCAGCAGCCAAGGAGATAAACCCGCGGGCTATGGCTACACCTTC.

V is TRBV6-2 or TRBV6-3 and J is TRBJ2-1; D is uncertain. Germline V lookup: CDR1 MNHEY, CDR2 SVGEGT. This CDR3 contains 11 residues. Trimming took 9 bases from V and 6 from J, leaving 9 bases between them. This chain's CDR3 is CASYTSNEQFF. CDR3 DNA: TGTGCCAGTTACACGAGCAATGAGCAGTTCTTC.

The table lists this clonotype with many counts. This chain links TRBV27 with TRBJ2-7; TRBD1 might be the D (5 bases). The germline V and J ends were trimmed by 5 bases and 3 bases, with 14 bases remaining between them. Germline assignment: CDR1 MNHEY and CDR2 SMNVEV (reference sequence). This CDR3 is built from 14 residues. The CDR3 nucleotides are TGTGCCAGCAGTCAGGTAGGGGTTCTCTACGAGCAGTACTTC. Translating gives CASSQVGVLYEQYF.

This clonotype was picked up many times. The chain is built from TRBV19 and TRBJ1-6; D might be TRBD1 (5 bases). This CDR3 spans 15 amino acids. The germline V and J ends were trimmed by 5 bases and 6 bases, with 14 bases remaining between them. Per germline, CDR1 LNHDA and CDR2 SQIVND (reference sequence). The CDR3 protein is CASSGAAATNSPLHF. The CDR3 DNA reads as TGTGCCAGTAGTGGGGCGGCAGCAACTAATTCACCCCTCCACTTT. The whole variable domain, remainder taken from reference TRBV19 and TRBJ1-6, is DGGITQSPKYLFRKEGQNVTLSCEQNLNHDAMYWYRQDPGQGLRLIYYSQIVNDFQKGDIAEGYSVSREKKESFPLTVTSAQKNPTAFYLCASSGAAATNSPLHFGNGTRLTVT.

This clonotype was observed at least ten times. The chain is built from TRBV25-1 and TRBJ2-7, with D uncertain. V dropped 10 bases and J dropped 2 bases, with 6 bases sitting between them. The CDR3 runs to 10 residues. The germline CDR1 and CDR2 sequences are MGHDK and SYGVNS. The CDR3 sequence: CATQAYEQYF. The CDR3 bases are TGTGCCACCCAAGCCTACGAGCAGTACTTC.

This clonotype occurred many times. The chain carries TRBV5-1 and TRBJ2-5; TRBD1 is a possible D gene (6 bases). V lost 0 bases to trimming and J lost 5 bases, with 14 bases between them. The CDR3 loop spans 15 amino acids. The germline V gene has CDR1 SGHRS and CDR2 YFSETQ. This CDR3 is CASSLDPQGRETQYF. CDR3 bases: TGCGCCAGCAGCTTGGACCCACAGGGTCGGGAGACCCAGTACTTC.

This clonotype occurred many times. The chain couples TRBV6-1 to TRBJ2-3, with 11 bases lining up with TRBD1. Trimming removed 10 bases from V and 3 bases from J; junction bases left unmatched: 6. The CDR3 is made up of 14 amino acids. The germline V gene encodes CDR1 MNHNS and CDR2 SASEGT. This CDR3 reads CATPGTGGTDTQYF. CDR3 coding DNA: TGTGCCACACCCGGGACAGGGGGAACAGATACGCAGTATTTT.

This clonotype was recorded many times. This chain uses TRBV12-3 or TRBV12-4 with TRBJ2-7; the D is unclear. The CDR3 is made up of 11 amino acids. V lost 7 bases, J lost 2 bases, and 6 bases lay in between. The CDR3 DNA reads as TGTGCCAGCACCATTGCCTACGAGCAGTACTTC. It yields the protein CASTIAYEQYF.